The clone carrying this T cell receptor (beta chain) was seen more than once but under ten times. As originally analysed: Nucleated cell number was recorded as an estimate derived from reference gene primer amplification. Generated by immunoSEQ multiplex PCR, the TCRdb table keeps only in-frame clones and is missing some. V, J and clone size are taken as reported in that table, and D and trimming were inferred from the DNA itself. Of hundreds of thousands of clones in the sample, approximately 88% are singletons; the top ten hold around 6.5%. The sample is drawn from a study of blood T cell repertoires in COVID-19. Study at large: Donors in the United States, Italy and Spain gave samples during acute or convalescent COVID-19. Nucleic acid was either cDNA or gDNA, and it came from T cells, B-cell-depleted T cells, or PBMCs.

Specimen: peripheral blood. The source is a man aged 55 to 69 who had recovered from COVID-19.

This CDR3 reads CASSLALTGYYEQYF. CDR3 sequence (DNA): TGTGCCAGCAGCTTAGCGCTGACAGGATACTACGAGCAGTACTTC. The chain employs TRBV7-9 and TRBJ2-7, with D maybe TRBD1 (6 bases). The CDR3 covers 15 residues. CDR1 and CDR2 from the germline V gene are SEHNR and FQNEAQ (reference sequence). The V and J ends lost 0 bases and 3 bases respectively, with 12 bases between them.